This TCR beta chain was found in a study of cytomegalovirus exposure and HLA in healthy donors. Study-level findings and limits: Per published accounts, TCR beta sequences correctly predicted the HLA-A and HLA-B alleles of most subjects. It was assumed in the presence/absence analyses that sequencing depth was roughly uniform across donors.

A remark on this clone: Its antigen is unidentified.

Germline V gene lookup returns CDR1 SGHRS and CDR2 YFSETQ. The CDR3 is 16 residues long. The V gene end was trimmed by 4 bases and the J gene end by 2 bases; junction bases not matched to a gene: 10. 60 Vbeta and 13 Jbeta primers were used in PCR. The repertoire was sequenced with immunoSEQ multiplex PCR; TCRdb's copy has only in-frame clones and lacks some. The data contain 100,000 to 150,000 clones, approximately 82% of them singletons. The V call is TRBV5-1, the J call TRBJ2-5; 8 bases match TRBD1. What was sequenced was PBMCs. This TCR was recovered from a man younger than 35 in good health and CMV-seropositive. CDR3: CASSLGQGLSQETQYF. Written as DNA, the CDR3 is TGCGCCAGCAGCCTTGGACAGGGTTTGTCGCAAGAGACCCAGTACTTC. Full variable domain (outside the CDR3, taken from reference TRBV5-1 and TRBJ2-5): KAGVTQTPRYLIKTRGQQVTLSCSPISGHRSVSWYQQTPGQGLQFLFEYFSETQRNKGNFPGRFSGRQFSNSRSEMNVSTLELGDSALYLCASSLGQGLSQETQYFGPGTRLLVL.